This passage covers 27 T cell receptor beta chains from one sample sequenced in a study of cytomegalovirus exposure and HLA in healthy donors. Primers for the PCR totalled 60 Vbeta and 13 Jbeta. Sequencing used immunoSEQ multiplex PCR; TCRdb keeps in-frame clones, though not all of them. The data show tens of thousands of clones, around 71% seen once. Sequencing was done on a sample of PBMCs. Receptors were obtained from a young man in good health and CMV-seronegative.

V usage is TRBV7-2 and J usage is TRBJ2-2; D remains unclear. Germline loops: CDR1 SGHTA, CDR2 FQGNSA. The CDR3 extends over 14 amino acids. V was clipped by 3 bases and J by 4 bases, with 9 bases between them. The CDR3 loop reads CASSFRGGTGELFF. In DNA form, the CDR3 reads TGTGCCAGCAGCTTCCGAGGCGGCACCGGGGAGCTGTTTTTT.

The chain has TRBV4-1 and TRBJ2-5; tentative D call: TRBD2 (5 bases). This CDR3 has 17 residues. Trimming shortened V by 1 base and J by 1 base, and 16 bases separated the two germline ends. Germline CDR1 is MGHRA and CDR2 is YSYEKL. The CDR3 DNA reads as TGCGCCAGCAGCCAAGGGACTCCGGCGGTCCGCCAAGAGACCCAGTACTTC. Residues: CASSQGTPAVRQETQYF.

This chain connects TRBV7-2 to TRBJ1-6; D gene ambiguous. The V end lost 1 base, the J end lost 2 bases, and 9 bases lay between the germline ends. Germline lookup yields CDR1 SGHTA and CDR2 FQGNSA. This CDR3 has 16 residues. The CDR3 loop is CASSLGPIPYNSPLHF. The CDR3 DNA reads TGTGCCAGCAGCTTAGGGCCGATCCCCTATAATTCACCCCTCCACTTT.

This clone showed up just once. The chain uses TRBV15 and TRBJ1-5; D is possibly TRBD1 (6 bases). CDR3 length equals 18 residues. V was pared by 0 bases and J by 3 bases, with 18 bases between. Germline assignment: CDR1 LNHNV and CDR2 YYDKDF (reference sequence). The CDR3 loop is CATSRDQGWTAINQPQHF. The CDR3 DNA follows: TGTGCCACCAGCAGAGATCAGGGGTGGACAGCTATCAATCAGCCCCAGCATTTT.

The CDR3, as DNA: TGTGCCAGTAGTATAACCCCGACAGCTGAAGCTTTCTTT. This codes for CASSITPTAEAFF. The J gene is TRBJ1-1, the V gene TRBV19; TRBD1 is a possible D gene (5 bases). The CDR3 is 13 amino acids. The germline V and J ends were trimmed by 2 bases and 6 bases, with 10 bases remaining between them. Germline CDR1 and CDR2: LNHDA and SQIVND (reference sequence).

The chain uses TRBV4-2 and TRBJ1-2, with 7 bases matching TRBD1. Germline V gene lookup returns CDR1 LGHNA and CDR2 YNFKEQ. Unmatched junction bases numbered 3, after V lost 0 bases and J lost 8 bases. There are 13 residues in the CDR3. Here the CDR3 DNA reads TGTGCCAGCAGCCAAGATAACAGGGGCGGCTACACCTTC. This translates into CASSQDNRGGYTF.

The chain joins TRBV7-9 to TRBJ1-2, with TRBD1 matching over 7 bases. CDR3 size: 15 residues. After removal of 5 bases from V and 3 bases from J, the junction contained 9 bases not matched to a gene. Germline loops: CDR1 SEHNR, CDR2 FQNEAQ (reference sequence). In DNA, the CDR3 is TGTGCCAGCAGCCTTCACGGACAGGCGCACTATGGCTACACCTTC. Its translation: CASSLHGQAHYGYTF.

The chain links TRBV11-2 to TRBJ2-1; 8 nucleotides agree with TRBD2. Per the germline V gene, CDR1 is SGHAT and CDR2 is FQNNGV. The CDR3 is 14 amino acids. V lost 1 base to trimming and J lost 6 bases; unmatched junction nucleotides: 2. The CDR3 loop reads CASSLGGTSNEQFF. The CDR3 DNA is TGTGCCAGCAGCTTAGGCGGGACTAGCAATGAGCAGTTCTTC.

The chain links TRBV6-6 to TRBJ1-1, with D possibly being TRBD1 (5 bases). The germline V gene has CDR1 MNHNY and CDR2 SVGAGI (reference sequence). Trimming left V 0 bases short and J 3 bases short, with 11 bases between. CDR3 length: 15 amino acids. CDR3 nucleotide sequence: TGTGCCAGCAGTTACTCGGAGGGGCTCGACACTGAAGCTTTCTTT. This translates into CASSYSEGLDTEAFF.

The chain carries TRBV15 and TRBJ2-1, with D possibly TRBD1 on 6 matching bases. Trimming took 8 bases from V and 7 from J, leaving 21 bases between them. The CDR3 extends over 15 amino acids. Germline-derived CDR1 and CDR2 are LNHNV and YYDKDF (reference sequence). The CDR3 DNA reads TGTGCCACCTCTCCCTCCCGGGACATTTTTAATGAGCAGTTCTTC. It encodes CATSPSRDIFNEQFF.

The chain recombines TRBV30 with TRBJ2-5; 9 bases map to TRBD2. The J call may be in error: the DNA end matches TRBJ2-7 better. Germline loops: CDR1 GTSNPN, CDR2 SVGIG (reference sequence). The CDR3 runs 16 residues. The CDR3 region has the DNA TGTGCCTGGAACAACCCAAGAGGACTAGCGATCCACGAGCAGTACTTC. Translating gives CAWNNPRGLAIHEQYF.

This clone was observed a few times. The chain carries TRBV7-7 and TRBJ2-7, with D possibly being TRBD1 (6 bases). The CDR3 extends over 14 amino acids. CDR1 and CDR2 (germline): SSHAT, FNYEAQ (reference sequence). Deletions cut 3 bases from V and 6 bases from J, with 15 bases between. Here the CDR3 reads CASSFNRASPEQYF. The CDR3 bases are TGTGCCAGCAGCTTTAACAGGGCTTCTCCCGAGCAGTACTTC.

The sample holds one count of this clone. The rearrangement joins TRBV19 to TRBJ1-1, with D hard to call. The CDR3 loop spans 15 amino acids. The V gene's germline CDR1 is LNHDA and CDR2 SQIVND (reference sequence). V lost 1 base to trimming and J lost 4 bases, with 13 bases between them. CDR3 in amino acids: CASSIGAALTTEAFF. For the CDR3, the DNA is TGTGCCAGTAGTATAGGGGCAGCCTTGACCACTGAAGCTTTCTTT.

The V call is TRBV7-9, the J call TRBJ1-1, with D possibly TRBD1 on 5 matching bases. CDR3 length equals 14 residues. With 1 base removed from V and 1 base from J, the gap between germline ends came to 7 bases. In germline, CDR1 is SEHNR, CDR2 FQNEAQ (reference sequence). As DNA, the CDR3 is TGTGCCAGCAGCTTAGTTAGGGGGAACACTGAAGCTTTCTTT. This sequence encodes CASSLVRGNTEAFF.

The CDR3, as DNA: TGTGCCAGCAGTTTGCAGGGGACCATGAACACTGAAGCTTTCTTT. It specifies CASSLQGTMNTEAFF. The V gene is TRBV6-5, the J gene TRBJ1-1; TRBD1 is a possible D gene (6 bases). Germline V gene data show CDR1 as MNHEY and CDR2 as SVGAGI. Trimming removed 4 bases from V and 0 bases from J, with 12 bases in between. The CDR3 length is 15 residues.

This chain joins TRBV18 and TRBJ2-2; perhaps TRBD1 as D (6 bases). The germline CDR1 and CDR2 sequences are KGHSH and LQKENI. CDR3 length: 14 amino acids. The V end lost 4 bases, the J end lost 2 bases, and 8 bases lay between the germline ends. For the CDR3, the DNA is TGTGCCAGCTCACTACAGGGCAACACCGGGGAGCTGTTTTTT. Translating it yields CASSLQGNTGELFF.

The V gene is TRBV25-1, the J gene TRBJ1-3; no firm D call. CDR3 size: 13 residues. Germline assignment: CDR1 MGHDK and CDR2 SYGVNS. Trimming pared 8 bases from V and 2 bases from J, leaving 10 bases between. The CDR3 nucleotides are TGTGCCAGCTCGGGGTACCCTGGAAACACCATATATTTT. It specifies CASSGYPGNTIYF.

The chain uses TRBV2 and TRBJ2-3; 13 bases agree with TRBD2. Germline loops: CDR1 SNHLY, CDR2 FYNNEI. The V and J ends lost 5 bases and 4 bases, in that order; junction bases with no gene match: 6. This CDR3 is 16 amino acids long. CDR3 sequence: CASSLGTSGVSDTQYF. The DNA for the CDR3 is TGTGCCAGCAGTCTGGGGACTAGCGGGGTATCAGATACGCAGTATTTT.

This chain uses TRBV29-1 with TRBJ1-2; D might be TRBD1 (5 bases). V was shortened by 6 bases and J by 2 bases, with 19 bases between the two germline ends. This CDR3 comprises 15 residues. In germline, CDR1 is SQVTM, CDR2 ANQGSEA. Written as DNA, the CDR3 is TGCAGCGTCTTCTTGAGACCGACAGAAAACTATGGCTACACCTTC. This translates into CSVFLRPTENYGYTF.

This clone turned up a few times. The chain has TRBV27 and TRBJ1-1; D gene unclear. The V end lost 5 bases, the J end lost 4 bases, and 11 bases lay between the germline ends. CDR1 is MNHEY, CDR2 SMNVEV, per germline (reference sequence). The CDR3 loop spans 13 amino acids. The CDR3 DNA is TGTGCCAGCAGTATCACCCGGTCCACTGAAGCTTTCTTT. Protein product: CASSITRSTEAFF.

CDR3 sequence (DNA): TGTGCCAGCAGTCACCTGACGGTCGGGGGGGGCGAGCAGTACTTC. Protein product: CASSHLTVGGGEQYF. The V gene is TRBV7-9, the J gene TRBJ2-7, with 8 positions matching TRBD2. There are 15 residues in the CDR3. Germline V gene data show CDR1 as SEHNR and CDR2 as FQNEAQ (reference sequence). J lost 6 bases, V lost 6 bases, and 13 bases had no gene match.

This chain joins TRBV28 and TRBJ1-2; no firm D call. Germline lookup yields CDR1 MDHEN and CDR2 SYDVKM. The CDR3 is 16 residues long. Trimming shortened V by 2 bases and J by 3 bases, and 16 bases separated the two germline ends. CDR3 in amino acids: CASSLAAYPLYYGYTF. The CDR3 nucleotides are TGTGCCAGCAGTTTAGCAGCGTACCCGTTATACTATGGCTACACCTTC.

The J gene is TRBJ2-7, the V gene TRBV27; a weak D match, TRBD2 (6 bases). CDR1 and CDR2 from the germline V gene are MNHEY and SMNVEV (reference sequence). This CDR3 has 16 residues. The V gene lost 5 bases and the J gene lost 4 bases, with 21 bases spanning the gap. The chain's CDR3 is CASSPSPFGGAYEQYF. As DNA, the CDR3 is TGTGCCAGCAGTCCCTCCCCTTTCGGAGGGGCTTACGAGCAGTACTTC.

This clone was picked up one time. The V and J genes are TRBV7-9 and TRBJ1-1; perhaps TRBD1 as D (5 bases). The CDR3 covers 12 residues. V was shortened by 5 bases and J by 9 bases, with 13 bases between the two germline ends. Germline lookup yields CDR1 SEHNR and CDR2 FQNEAQ (reference sequence). CDR3 DNA: TGTGCCAGCAGCCCGGGGGAGCTACAAGCTTTCTTT. Protein: CASSPGELQAFF.

This clone was counted between two and nine times. DNA for the CDR3: TGTGCCTGGGGGGGGACAGGGCACTCCTACGAGCAGTACTTC. Translating gives CAWGGTGHSYEQYF. The chain joins TRBV30 to TRBJ2-7; TRBD1 agrees at 9 bases. This CDR3 spans 14 amino acids. The trim removed 5 bases at V and 0 bases at J, leaving 5 bases unmatched. CDR1 is GTSNPN, CDR2 SVGIG, per germline (reference sequence).

The chain is built from TRBV15 and TRBJ2-7; tentative D call: TRBD2 (6 bases). The CDR3 is 15 amino acids. V dropped 5 bases and J dropped 4 bases, with 18 bases sitting between them. In germline, CDR1 is LNHNV, CDR2 YYDKDF (reference sequence). The CDR3 DNA is TGTGCCACCAGCGTCAACAGAGGAGGGGCTTACGAGCAGTACTTC. This encodes CATSVNRGGAYEQYF.

This chain joins TRBV5-5 and TRBJ2-1; D is perhaps TRBD1 (5 bases). The CDR3 covers 13 residues. Germline CDR1 and CDR2: SGHKS and YYEKEE (reference sequence). The V end lost 1 base, the J end lost 7 bases, and 9 bases lay between the germline ends. CDR3: CASSLIPGNEQFF. CDR3 nucleotides: TGTGCCAGCAGCTTGATCCCAGGGAATGAGCAGTTCTTC. The variable domain in full, completed from reference TRBV5-5 and TRBJ2-1, reads DAGVTQSPTHLIKTRGQQVTLRCSPISGHKSVSWYQQVLGQGPQFIFQYYEKEERGRGNFPDRFSARQFPNYSSELNVNALLLGDSALYLCASSLIPGNEQFFGPGTRLTVL.